The clone carrying this T cell receptor beta chain has only one observation. Its antigen remains unidentified. Here immunoSEQ multiplex PCR was the method, and the copy in TCRdb shows in-frame clones only, minus some. The profile shows around 2.5 million clones, over 85% of them singletons. The entry originates in a study of shared clonotypes between healthy human individuals. Whole-study findings and limits: Depth was large, yet rarefaction showed that sorted-subset sequencing was incomplete. Clonotype sharing levels among donors were expected to vary with sequencing depth. In contrast to clonotypes shared by all four donors, non-shared clonotypes had lower generation probabilities.

The CDR3 is made up of 14 amino acids. V usage is TRBV21-1 and J usage is TRBJ1-2; TRBD1, as called in the table, went unchecked against the DNA. TRBV21-1 is a pseudogene segment. What was sequenced was naive CD4+ T cells from PBMCs. Subset indicated: CD45RA+ positively selected. The sequence was collected from a man aged 18 to 30 in good health. Some clones in this sample may be carry-over from other donors' samples. The CDR3 spells CASSRQGPNYGYTF. In nucleotides, the CDR3 is TGTGCCAGCAGCCGACAGGGCCCAAACTATGGCTACACCTTC.